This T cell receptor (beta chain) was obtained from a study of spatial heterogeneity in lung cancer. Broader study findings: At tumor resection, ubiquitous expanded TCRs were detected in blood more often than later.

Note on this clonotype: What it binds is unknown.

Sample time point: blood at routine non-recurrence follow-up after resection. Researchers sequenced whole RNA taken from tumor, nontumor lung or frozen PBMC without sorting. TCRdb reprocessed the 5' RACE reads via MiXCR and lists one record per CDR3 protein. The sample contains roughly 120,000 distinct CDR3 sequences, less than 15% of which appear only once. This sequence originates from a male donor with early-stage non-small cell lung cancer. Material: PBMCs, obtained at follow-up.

The CDR3 DNA reads as TGTGCCAGCAGTTTCCGGACAGGGGTCGTCCTTGCCGGGGAGCTGTTTTTT. Translating gives CASSFRTGVVLAGELFF. The chain combines TRBV12-3 or TRBV12-4 with TRBJ2-2; 9 bases align to TRBD1. V gave up 3 bases and J gave up 6 bases; unmatched junction bases: 11. This CDR3 is built from 17 residues.